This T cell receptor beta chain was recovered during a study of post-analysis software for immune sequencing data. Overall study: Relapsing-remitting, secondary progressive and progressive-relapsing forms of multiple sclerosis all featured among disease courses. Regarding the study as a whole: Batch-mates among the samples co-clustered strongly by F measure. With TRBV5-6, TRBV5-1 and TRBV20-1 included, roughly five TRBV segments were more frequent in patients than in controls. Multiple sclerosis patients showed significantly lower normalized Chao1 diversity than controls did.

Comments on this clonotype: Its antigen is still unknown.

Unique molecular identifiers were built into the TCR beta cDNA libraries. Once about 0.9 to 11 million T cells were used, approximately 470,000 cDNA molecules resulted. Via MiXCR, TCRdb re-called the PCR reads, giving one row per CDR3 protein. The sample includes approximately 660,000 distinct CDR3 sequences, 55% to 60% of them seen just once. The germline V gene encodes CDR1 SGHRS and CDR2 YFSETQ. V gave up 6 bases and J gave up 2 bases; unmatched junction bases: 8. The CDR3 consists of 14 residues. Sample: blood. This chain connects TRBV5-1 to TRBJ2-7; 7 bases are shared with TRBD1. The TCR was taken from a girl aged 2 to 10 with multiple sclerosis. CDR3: CASMVTGIPYEQYF. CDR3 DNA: TGCGCCAGCATGGTGACAGGGATCCCCTACGAGCAGTACTTC. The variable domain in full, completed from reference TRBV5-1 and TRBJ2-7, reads KAGVTQTPRYLIKTRGQQVTLSCSPISGHRSVSWYQQTPGQGLQFLFEYFSETQRNKGNFPGRFSGRQFSNSRSEMNVSTLELGDSALYLCASMVTGIPYEQYFGPGTRLTVT.